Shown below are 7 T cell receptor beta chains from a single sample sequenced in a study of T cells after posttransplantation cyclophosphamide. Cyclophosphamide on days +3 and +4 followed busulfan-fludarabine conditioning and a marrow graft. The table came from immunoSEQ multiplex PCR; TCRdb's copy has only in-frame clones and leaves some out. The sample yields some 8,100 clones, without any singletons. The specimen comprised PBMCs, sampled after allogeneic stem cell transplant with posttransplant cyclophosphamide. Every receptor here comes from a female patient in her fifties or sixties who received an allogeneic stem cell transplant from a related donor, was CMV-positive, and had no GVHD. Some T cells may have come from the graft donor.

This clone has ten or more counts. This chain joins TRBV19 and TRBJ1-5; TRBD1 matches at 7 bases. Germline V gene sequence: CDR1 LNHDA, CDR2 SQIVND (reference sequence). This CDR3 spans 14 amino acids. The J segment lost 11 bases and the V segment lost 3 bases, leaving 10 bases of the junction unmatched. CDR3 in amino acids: CASSIRTGPLAQHF. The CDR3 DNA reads TGTGCCAGTAGTATCCGGACAGGCCCCCTGGCCCAGCATTTT.

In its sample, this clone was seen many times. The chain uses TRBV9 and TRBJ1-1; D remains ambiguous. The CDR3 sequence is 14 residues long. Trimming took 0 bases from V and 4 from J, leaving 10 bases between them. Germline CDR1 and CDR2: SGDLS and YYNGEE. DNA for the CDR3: TGTGCCAGCAGCGTAGAACCAGGATCCACTGAAGCTTTCTTT. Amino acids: CASSVEPGSTEAFF.

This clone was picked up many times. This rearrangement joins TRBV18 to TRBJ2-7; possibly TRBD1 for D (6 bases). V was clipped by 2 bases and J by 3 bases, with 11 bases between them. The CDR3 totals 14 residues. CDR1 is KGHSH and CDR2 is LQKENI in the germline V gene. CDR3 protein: CASSPNLDSYEQYF. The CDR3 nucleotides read TGTGCCAGCTCACCAAACTTGGACAGCTACGAGCAGTACTTC.

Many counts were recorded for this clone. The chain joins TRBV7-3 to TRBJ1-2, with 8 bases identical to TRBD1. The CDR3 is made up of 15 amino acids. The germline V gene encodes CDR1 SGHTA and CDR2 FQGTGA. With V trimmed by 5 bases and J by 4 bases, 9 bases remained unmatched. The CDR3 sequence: CASSSQGALPYGYTF. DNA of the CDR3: TGTGCCAGCAGCAGTCAGGGGGCTCTCCCCTATGGCTACACCTTC.

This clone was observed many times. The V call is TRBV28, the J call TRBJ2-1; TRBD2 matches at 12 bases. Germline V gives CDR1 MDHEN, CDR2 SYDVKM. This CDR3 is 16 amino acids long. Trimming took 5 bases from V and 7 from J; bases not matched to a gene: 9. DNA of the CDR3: TGTGCCAGCAGTCTATCCACCGGGACTAGCGGGAATGAGCAGTTCTTC. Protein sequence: CASSLSTGTSGNEQFF.

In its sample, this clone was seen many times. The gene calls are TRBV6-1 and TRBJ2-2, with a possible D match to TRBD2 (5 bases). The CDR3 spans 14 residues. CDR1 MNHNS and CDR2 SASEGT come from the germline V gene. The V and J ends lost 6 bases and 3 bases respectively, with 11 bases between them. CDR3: CASRRVPDTGELFF. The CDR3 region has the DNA TGTGCCAGCAGGAGGGTCCCTGACACCGGGGAGCTGTTTTTT.

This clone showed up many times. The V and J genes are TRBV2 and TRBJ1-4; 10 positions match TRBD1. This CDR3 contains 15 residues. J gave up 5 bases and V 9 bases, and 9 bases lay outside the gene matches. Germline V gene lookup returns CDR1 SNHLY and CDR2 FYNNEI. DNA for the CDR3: TGTGCCAGAGAGACAGGGGGCGCGGGAAATGAAAAACTGTTTTTT. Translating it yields CARETGGAGNEKLFF.